The T cell receptor (beta chain) under discussion was sequenced for a study of blood T cell repertoires in COVID-19. Across the study: The study drew acute and convalescent COVID-19 samples from the United States, Italy and Spain. In each case, the material was cDNA or gDNA derived from T cells, B-cell-depleted T cells, or PBMCs.

V lost 0 bases and J 8 bases, leaving 8 bases between the germline ends. Germline CDR1 and CDR2: LGHNA and YSLEER. The CDR3 spans 13 residues. Original analysis: Scientists estimated how many nucleated cells there were by amplifying reference gene primers. Profiled with immunoSEQ multiplex PCR; TCRdb holds only in-frame clones, not every one. That table gives V, J and clone size, and the DNA gave D and trimming. The data show under 75,000 clones, nearly 80% seen once. The chain has TRBV4-3 and TRBJ2-1, with D uncertain. The clonotype originates from a woman aged 55-70 years with acute or convalescent COVID-19. Sequences were obtained from peripheral blood. CDR3 in amino acids: CASSQEAPDEQFF. CDR3 nucleotides: TGCGCCAGCAGCCAAGAGGCACCCGATGAGCAGTTCTTC.